This passage covers 32 T cell receptor beta chains from one sample sequenced in a study of brain T cells in children with intractable seizures. Sequenced by immunoSEQ multiplex PCR; TCRdb stores in-frame clones only, minus some. Of 88,000 or so clones listed, around 91% were seen once; the top ten hold roughly a quarter. The starting material was peripheral blood, obtained at surgery. These receptors came from a girl aged 2-10 years with Rasmussen encephalitis and intractable seizures.

This sequence joins TRBV18 and TRBJ2-5; D is uncertain. Trimming pared 3 bases from V and 2 bases from J, leaving 7 bases between. Germline V gene lookup returns CDR1 KGHSH and CDR2 LQKENI. The CDR3 runs 13 residues. CDR3: CASSPAPQETQYF. CDR3 bases: TGTGCCAGCTCACCTGCACCTCAAGAGACCCAGTACTTC.

This chain connects TRBV6-5 to TRBJ1-6, with D tentatively TRBD1 (6 bases). Trimming stripped 0 bases from V and 14 bases from J, with 20 bases between. CDR1 is MNHEY, CDR2 SVGAGI, per germline. The CDR3 contains 16 residues. The CDR3 sequence: CASSYSPRTVIGSLHF. The CDR3 nucleotides are TGTGCCAGCAGTTACTCCCCGAGGACAGTAATAGGGTCCCTCCACTTT.

The table lists this clone with a count of one. V is TRBV5-6 and J is TRBJ1-4, with D perhaps matching TRBD1 (5 bases). V lost 1 base, J lost 8 bases, and 9 bases lay in between. Germline loops: CDR1 SGHDT, CDR2 YYEEEE. This CDR3 comprises 13 residues. The CDR3 DNA is TGTGCCAGCAGCTTGAGGGGCAGGGAAAAACTGTTTTTT. Its translation is CASSLRGREKLFF. Complete variable domain (other parts from reference TRBV5-6 and TRBJ1-4): DAGVTQSPTHLIKTRGQQVTLRCSPKSGHDTVSWYQQALGQGPQFIFQYYEEEERQRGNFPDRFSGHQFPNYSSELNVNALLLGDSALYLCASSLRGREKLFFGSGTQLSVL.

The V and J genes are TRBV6-2 or TRBV6-3 and TRBJ2-2, with 8 bases fitting TRBD1. In germline, CDR1 is MNHEY, CDR2 SVGEGT. Germline trimming cut 5 bases from V and 2 bases from J; bases unmatched to any gene: 7. The length of the CDR3 is 16 residues. CDR3 DNA sequence: TGTGCCAGCAGTCACTGGACAGGGACAAACACCGGGGAGCTGTTTTTT. As protein: CASSHWTGTNTGELFF.

V and J are TRBV19 and TRBJ2-3; no reliable D call. The germline gives CDR1 LNHDA, CDR2 SQIVND (reference sequence). There are 11 residues in the CDR3. Trimming removed 3 bases from V and 4 bases from J, with 2 bases in between. CDR3 region: CASSMADTQYF. CDR3 nucleotides: TGTGCCAGTAGTATGGCAGATACGCAGTATTTT.

The genes are TRBV30 and TRBJ2-2; TRBD2 is a possible D gene (6 bases). The germline V gene has CDR1 GTSNPN and CDR2 SVGIG (reference sequence). The CDR3 has 15 residues. V was clipped by 3 bases and J by 0 bases, with 11 bases between them. The CDR3: CAWRGGHPNTGELFF. Here the CDR3 DNA reads TGTGCCTGGAGGGGAGGACACCCGAACACCGGGGAGCTGTTTTTT. The variable domain in full, completed from reference TRBV30 and TRBJ2-2, reads SQTIHQWPATLVQPVGSPLSLECTVEGTSNPNLYWYRQAAGRGLQLLFYSVGIGQISSEVPQNLSASRPQDRQFILSSKKLLLSDSGFYLCAWRGGHPNTGELFFGEGSRLTVL.

The V call is TRBV15, the J call TRBJ2-1; D may be TRBD1 or TRBD2 (5 bases each). Germline CDR1 reads LNHNV; CDR2 reads YYDKDF (reference sequence). With 0 bases removed from V and 6 bases from J, the gap between germline ends came to 24 bases. The CDR3 consists of 19 residues. The CDR3 loop is CATSRDRGRPNPSGNEQFF. The CDR3 region has the DNA TGTGCCACCAGCAGAGATCGGGGACGTCCAAACCCCTCCGGCAATGAGCAGTTCTTC. The full variable domain, completed using reference TRBV15 and TRBJ2-1, is DAMVIQNPRYQVTQFGKPVTLSCSQTLNHNVMYWYQQKSSQAPKLLFHYYDKDFNNEADTPDNFQSRRPNTSFCFLDIRSPGLGDTAMYLCATSRDRGRPNPSGNEQFFGPGTRLTVL.

The chain links TRBV10-3 to TRBJ1-1, with a weak D call TRBD1 (6 bases). V was clipped by 8 bases and J by 2 bases, with 12 bases between them. CDR1 and CDR2 (germline): ENHRY, SYGVKD. CDR3 size: 13 residues. The chain's CDR3 is CAIQGLTNTEAFF. The CDR3 coding sequence is TGTGCCATCCAGGGGTTGACAAACACTGAAGCTTTCTTT.

This chain links TRBV6-5 with TRBJ2-3; TRBD1 matches at 8 bases. The CDR3 extends over 14 amino acids. After removal of 8 bases from V and 3 bases from J, the junction contained 7 bases not matched to a gene. Germline CDR1 and CDR2: MNHEY and SVGAGI. The CDR3 protein is CASALGQGTDTQYF. The DNA for the CDR3 is TGTGCCAGCGCCCTTGGACAGGGAACAGATACGCAGTATTTT.

The rearrangement joins TRBV4-1 to TRBJ2-1; D is perhaps TRBD2 (5 bases). V was cut by 0 bases and J by 6 bases, with 9 bases left in between. Germline CDR1 reads MGHRA; CDR2 reads YSYEKL. CDR3 size: 14 residues. This CDR3 is CASSQELALNEQFF. CDR3 sequence (DNA): TGCGCCAGCAGCCAAGAGCTAGCCCTCAATGAGCAGTTCTTC.

The CDR3 DNA follows: TGTGCCAGCAGCCCCCTAGGGCCGGCGACGAACACTGAAGCTTTCTTT. Its translation: CASSPLGPATNTEAFF. The V and J genes are TRBV7-9 and TRBJ1-1; D gene ambiguous. The V gene lost 5 bases and the J gene lost 1 base, with 17 bases spanning the gap. CDR3 length: 16 amino acids. Germline V gives CDR1 SEHNR, CDR2 FQNEAQ (reference sequence).

The chain employs TRBV29-1 and TRBJ2-7; D ambiguous. Germline loops: CDR1 SQVTM, CDR2 ANQGSEA. This CDR3 is 14 amino acids long. Trimming pared 5 bases from V and 0 bases from J, leaving 14 bases between. CDR3 amino acids: CSVSIGASSYEQYF. CDR3 DNA sequence: TGCAGCGTTTCGATTGGCGCTAGCTCCTACGAGCAGTACTTC.

This clone was observed once. The rearrangement joins TRBV21-1 to TRBJ2-1; TRBD2, the table's D call, was not compared with the DNA. TRBV21-1 is a pseudogene. The CDR3 is made up of 14 amino acids. This CDR3 reads CASSKNSGSNEQFF. The CDR3 DNA follows: TGTGCCAGCAGCAAAAATAGCGGGAGCAATGAGCAGTTCTTC.

V is TRBV7-9 and J is TRBJ2-3, with D possibly matching TRBD2 (6 bases). V was cut by 5 bases and J by 2 bases, with 20 bases left in between. The CDR3 has 17 residues. Germline V lookup: CDR1 SEHNR, CDR2 FQNEAQ (reference sequence). CDR3 in DNA: TGTGCCAGCAGCCAAGCCAAAGGTAGCGGTCTCACAGATACGCAGTATTTT. Its translation is CASSQAKGSGLTDTQYF.

The chain combines TRBV11-2 with TRBJ2-2; 9 nucleotides align to TRBD2. V gave up 5 bases and J gave up 4 bases; unmatched junction bases: 8. CDR3 length equals 16 residues. CDR1 is SGHAT and CDR2 is FQNNGV in the germline V gene. The CDR3 DNA reads as TGTGCCAGCAGCCCTCGAGGACTAGCGACCACCGGGGAGCTGTTTTTT. It is translated as CASSPRGLATTGELFF. Supplemented by reference TRBV11-2 and TRBJ2-2, the full variable domain reads EAGVAQSPRYKIIEKRQSVAFWCNPISGHATLYWYQQILGQGPKLLIQFQNNGVVDDSQLPKDRFSAERLKGVDSTLKIQPAKLEDSAVYLCASSPRGLATTGELFFGEGSRLTVL.

Only one count was recorded for this clone. This CDR3 is CASSIDRGYTEAFF. CDR3 bases: TGTGCCAGCAGCATAGACAGGGGCTACACTGAAGCTTTCTTT. This sequence joins TRBV5-6 and TRBJ1-1, with 8 nucleotides matching TRBD1. With 4 bases clipped from V and 3 bases from J, the junction kept 5 bases outside the gene matches. CDR1 is SGHDT and CDR2 is YYEEEE in the germline V gene. This CDR3 is built from 14 residues.

The V and J genes are TRBV3-1 (or the pseudogene TRBV3-2) and TRBJ1-2; D gene ambiguous. In germline, CDR1 is LGHDT, CDR2 YNNKEL (reference sequence). Trimming cost V 4 bases and J 2 bases, with 11 bases left between them. The CDR3 sequence is 14 residues long. This chain's CDR3 is CASSPTRSNYGYTF. CDR3 DNA: TGTGCCAGCAGCCCCACCAGATCCAACTATGGCTACACCTTC.

The rearrangement links TRBV7-9 to TRBJ2-7, with TRBD2 identical over 13 bases. V shed 5 bases, J shed 0 bases, and the junction held 7 bases outside the gene matches. Germline CDR1 and CDR2: SEHNR and FQNEAQ (reference sequence). The length of the CDR3 is 17 residues. The CDR3 spells CASSITSGGAYSYEQYF. The CDR3 DNA follows: TGTGCCAGCAGCATTACTAGCGGGGGGGCTTACTCCTACGAGCAGTACTTC. Full variable domain (missing parts from reference TRBV7-9 and TRBJ2-7): DTGVSQNPRHKITKRGQNVTFRCDPISEHNRLYWYRQTLGQGPEFLTYFQNEAQLEKSRLLSDRFSAERPKGSFSTLEIQRTEQGDSAMYLCASSITSGGAYSYEQYFGPGTRLTVT.

The V call is TRBV28, the J call TRBJ2-5; 12 bases fit TRBD2. The CDR3 loop spans 16 amino acids. The V and J ends lost 5 bases and 5 bases, in that order; junction bases with no gene match: 9. The germline gives CDR1 MDHEN, CDR2 SYDVKM. Written as DNA, the CDR3 is TGTGCCAGCAGTCCCCTAGCGGGGGGGCCGAGGGAGACCCAGTACTTC. Residues: CASSPLAGGPRETQYF.

The gene calls are TRBV24-1 and TRBJ2-1, with 8 bases matching TRBD1. Germline loops: CDR1 KGHDR, CDR2 SFDVKD. The trim removed 4 bases at V and 6 bases at J, leaving 10 bases unmatched. The CDR3 consists of 16 residues. The CDR3 nucleotides read TGTGCCACCAGTGAGAGGACAGGGTTGGGGGGCAATGAGCAGTTCTTC. It is translated as CATSERTGLGGNEQFF.

This chain links TRBV11-3 with TRBJ2-1; tentative D call: TRBD1 (8 bases). Trimming cost V 4 bases and J 6 bases, with 22 bases left between them. The CDR3 loop spans 17 amino acids. CDR1 and CDR2 from the germline V gene are SGHNT and YENEEA. The CDR3 sequence: CASSSRQGRVAGNEQFF. The DNA for the CDR3 is TGTGCCAGCAGCTCGAGACAGGGGAGGGTGGCGGGCAATGAGCAGTTCTTC.

The chain has TRBV14 and TRBJ2-6; D may be TRBD1 (5 bases). V lost 4 bases, J lost 0 bases, and 22 bases lay in between. The germline gives CDR1 SGHDN, CDR2 FVKESK. This CDR3 is 20 amino acids long. For the CDR3, the DNA is TGTGCCAGCAGCCTAAACGGGCCCGGACACCAAAGCTCTGGGGCCAACGTCCTGACTTTC. Its protein product is CASSLNGPGHQSSGANVLTF.

The rearrangement uses TRBV14 and TRBJ2-3; the match to TRBD2 covers 9 bases. J lost 0 bases, V lost 4 bases, and 5 bases had no gene match. Looked up from germline, CDR1 is SGHDN and CDR2 is FVKESK. The CDR3 is made up of 16 amino acids. The DNA of the CDR3 is TGTGCCAGCAGCCTACCCGGACTAGCGAGCACAGATACGCAGTATTTT. It yields the protein CASSLPGLASTDTQYF. The whole variable domain, remainder taken from reference TRBV14 and TRBJ2-3, is EAGVTQFPSHSVIEKGQTVTLRCDPISGHDNLYWYRRVMGKEIKFLLHFVKESKQDESGMPNNRFLAERTGGTYSTLKVQPAELEDSGVYFCASSLPGLASTDTQYFGPGTRLTVL.

The chain couples TRBV5-4 to TRBJ2-5; a possible D gene is TRBD1 (6 bases). V lost 4 bases and J lost 3, with 16 bases in between. From germline, CDR1 is SGHNT and CDR2 YYREEE (reference sequence). The length of the CDR3 is 15 residues. For the CDR3, the DNA is TGTGCCAGCAGCCAGGCCCAGGGGCGGGAAGAGACCCAGTACTTC. This codes for CASSQAQGREETQYF.

V is TRBV4-1 and J is TRBJ2-2; 10 nucleotides line up with TRBD1. This CDR3 comprises 15 residues. Germline V gives CDR1 MGHRA, CDR2 YSYEKL. V shed 4 bases and J 6 bases; nucleotides not matched to a gene: 5. The CDR3 nucleotides are TGCGCCAGCAGCCCCCGGGACAGGGGAGCCGGGGAGCTGTTTTTT. It yields the protein CASSPRDRGAGELFF.

V gene TRBV15 combines with J gene TRBJ2-1; perhaps TRBD1 as D (6 bases). CDR1 LNHNV and CDR2 YYDKDF come from the germline V gene (reference sequence). V was trimmed by 2 bases and J by 6 bases, leaving 14 bases between them. The CDR3 consists of 15 residues. This CDR3 is CATSRRDTPANEQFF. The CDR3 DNA follows: TGTGCCACCAGCAGAAGGGACACTCCAGCCAATGAGCAGTTCTTC.

V is TRBV27 and J is TRBJ2-7; TRBD2 matches at 7 bases. The CDR3 is made up of 14 amino acids. CDR1 is MNHEY, CDR2 SMNVEV, per germline (reference sequence). V lost 5 bases to trimming and J lost 1 base; unmatched junction nucleotides: 5. The CDR3 region has the DNA TGTGCCAGCAGTGGGGCGGGGGTATCCTACGAGCAGTACTTC. Amino acids: CASSGAGVSYEQYF.

V gene TRBV28 combines with J gene TRBJ1-3; 10 positions agree with TRBD1. Germline V gives CDR1 MDHEN, CDR2 SYDVKM. This CDR3 is built from 17 residues. J was trimmed by 4 bases and V by 6 bases; bases with no gene match: 12. CDR3 sequence (DNA): TGTGCCAGCAGCCCTCAAGCCGGGACAGGGGTGGGAAACACCATATATTTT. This encodes CASSPQAGTGVGNTIYF. The variable domain in full, completed from reference TRBV28 and TRBJ1-3, reads DVKVTQSSRYLVKRTGEKVFLECVQDMDHENMFWYRQDPGLGLRLIYFSYDVKMKEKGDIPEGYSVSREKKERFSLILESASTNQTSMYLCASSPQAGTGVGNTIYFGEGSWLTVV.

The V call is TRBV6-2 or TRBV6-3, the J call TRBJ2-1; 11 bases fit TRBD2. This CDR3 spans 17 amino acids. Germline V gene data show CDR1 as MNHEY and CDR2 as SVGEGT. Trimming removed 2 bases from V and 8 bases from J; junction bases left unmatched: 11. The CDR3 DNA is TGTGCCAGCAGTTACGATTCGGTAGCGGGAGGGTCGGATGAGCAGTTCTTC. Its translation: CASSYDSVAGGSDEQFF.

The J gene is TRBJ1-2, the V gene TRBV4-1, with TRBD1 as a possible D gene (6 bases). V dropped 5 bases and J dropped 8 bases, with 15 bases sitting between them. CDR3 length: 13 residues. From germline, CDR1 is MGHRA and CDR2 YSYEKL. The CDR3 protein is CASSGPGGGGYTF. The DNA for the CDR3 is TGCGCCAGCAGCGGACCGGGCGGGGGCGGCTACACCTTC.

The chain combines TRBV28 with TRBJ2-1; 8 bases align to TRBD1. CDR3 length: 16 amino acids. V gave up 8 bases and J gave up 4 bases; unmatched junction bases: 13. The V gene's germline CDR1 is MDHEN and CDR2 SYDVKM. CDR3 in amino acids: CASLPSGTGGYNEQFF. The CDR3 DNA follows: TGTGCCAGCCTCCCCTCCGGAACAGGGGGGTACAATGAGCAGTTCTTC.

The rearrangement joins TRBV7-9 to TRBJ1-2, with TRBD1 as a possible D gene (6 bases). V dropped 1 base and J dropped 4 bases, with 10 bases sitting between them. CDR3 length equals 14 residues. CDR1 is SEHNR, CDR2 FQNEAQ, per germline (reference sequence). The CDR3 spells CASSLGGRLYGYTF. The DNA of the CDR3 is TGTGCCAGCAGCTTAGGGGGGCGGCTCTATGGCTACACCTTC.